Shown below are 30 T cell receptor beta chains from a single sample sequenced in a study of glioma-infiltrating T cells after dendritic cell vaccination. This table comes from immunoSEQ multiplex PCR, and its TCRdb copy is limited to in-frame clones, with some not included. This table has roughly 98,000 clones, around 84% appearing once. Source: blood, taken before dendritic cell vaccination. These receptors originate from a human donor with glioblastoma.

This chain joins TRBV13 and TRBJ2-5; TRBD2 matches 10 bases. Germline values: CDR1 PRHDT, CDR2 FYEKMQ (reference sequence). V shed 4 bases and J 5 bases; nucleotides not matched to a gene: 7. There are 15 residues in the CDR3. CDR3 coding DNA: TGTGCCAGCAGCTCAAGCGGGAGGGCCGGGGAGACCCAGTACTTC. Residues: CASSSSGRAGETQYF.

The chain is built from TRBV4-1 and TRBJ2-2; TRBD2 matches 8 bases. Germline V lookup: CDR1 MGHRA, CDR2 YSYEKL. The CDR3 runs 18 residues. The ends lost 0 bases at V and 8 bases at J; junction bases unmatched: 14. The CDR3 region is CASSQDHGGRKEGGELFF. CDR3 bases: TGCGCCAGCAGCCAAGACCACGGCGGGAGGAAGGAGGGGGGGGAGCTGTTTTTT.

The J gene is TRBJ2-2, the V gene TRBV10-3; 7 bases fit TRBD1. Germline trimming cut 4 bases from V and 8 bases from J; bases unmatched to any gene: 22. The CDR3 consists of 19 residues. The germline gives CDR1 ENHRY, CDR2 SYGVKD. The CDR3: CAISGSLGTAGALSGELFF. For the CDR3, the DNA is TGTGCCATCAGTGGTTCCCTGGGGACAGCAGGTGCTCTATCTGGGGAGCTGTTTTTT.

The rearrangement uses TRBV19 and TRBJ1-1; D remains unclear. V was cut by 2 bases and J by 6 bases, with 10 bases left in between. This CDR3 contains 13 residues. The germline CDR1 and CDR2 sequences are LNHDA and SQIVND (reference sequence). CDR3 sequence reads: CASSISRFSEAFF. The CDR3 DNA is TGTGCCAGTAGTATATCCAGGTTTTCTGAAGCTTTCTTT. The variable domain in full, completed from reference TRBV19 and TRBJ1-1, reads DGGITQSPKYLFRKEGQNVTLSCEQNLNHDAMYWYRQDPGQGLRLIYYSQIVNDFQKGDIAEGYSVSREKKESFPLTVTSAQKNPTAFYLCASSISRFSEAFFGQGTRLTVV.

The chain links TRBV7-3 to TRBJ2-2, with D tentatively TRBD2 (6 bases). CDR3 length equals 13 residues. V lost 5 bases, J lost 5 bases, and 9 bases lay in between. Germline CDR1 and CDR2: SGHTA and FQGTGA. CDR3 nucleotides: TGTGCCAGCAGCAGGGAGGTGACCGGGGAGCTGTTTTTT. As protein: CASSREVTGELFF.

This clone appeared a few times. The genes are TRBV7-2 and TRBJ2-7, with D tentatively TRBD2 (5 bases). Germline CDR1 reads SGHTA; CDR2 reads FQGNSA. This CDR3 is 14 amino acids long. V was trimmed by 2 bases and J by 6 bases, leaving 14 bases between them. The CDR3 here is CASSLYMASSEQYF. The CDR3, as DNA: TGTGCCAGCAGCTTATATATGGCTAGCAGCGAGCAGTACTTC.

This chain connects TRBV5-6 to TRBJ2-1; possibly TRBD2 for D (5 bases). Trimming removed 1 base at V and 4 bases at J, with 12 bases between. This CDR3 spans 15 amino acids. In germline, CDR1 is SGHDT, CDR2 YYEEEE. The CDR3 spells CASSLMAGPYNEQFF. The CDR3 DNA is TGTGCCAGCAGCTTGATGGCGGGTCCATACAATGAGCAGTTCTTC.

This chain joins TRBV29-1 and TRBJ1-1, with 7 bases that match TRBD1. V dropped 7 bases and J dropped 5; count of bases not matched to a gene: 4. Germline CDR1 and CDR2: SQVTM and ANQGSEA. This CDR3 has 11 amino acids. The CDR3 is CSATTGTEAFF. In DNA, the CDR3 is TGCAGCGCTACGACAGGGACTGAAGCTTTCTTT.

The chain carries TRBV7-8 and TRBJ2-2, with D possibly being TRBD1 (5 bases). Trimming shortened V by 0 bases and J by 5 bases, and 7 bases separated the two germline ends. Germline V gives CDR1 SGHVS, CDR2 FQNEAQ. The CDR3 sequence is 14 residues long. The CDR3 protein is CASSLAPGTGELFF. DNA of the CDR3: TGTGCCAGCAGCTTAGCCCCAGGGACCGGGGAGCTGTTTTTT.

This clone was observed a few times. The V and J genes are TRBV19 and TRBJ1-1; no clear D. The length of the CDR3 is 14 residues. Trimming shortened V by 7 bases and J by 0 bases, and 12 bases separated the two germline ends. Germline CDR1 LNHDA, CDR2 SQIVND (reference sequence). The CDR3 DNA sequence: TGTGCCAGTACTAAGCGCGGGATGAACACTGAAGCTTTCTTT. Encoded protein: CASTKRGMNTEAFF.

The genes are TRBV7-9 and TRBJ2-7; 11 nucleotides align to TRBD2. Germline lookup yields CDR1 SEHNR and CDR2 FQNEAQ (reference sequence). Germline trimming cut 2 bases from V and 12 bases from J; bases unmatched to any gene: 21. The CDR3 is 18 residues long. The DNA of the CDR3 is TGTGCCAGCAGCTTAAGCGGGGGGGGACTAGCGGAGAAGGGCGCACGGTACTTC. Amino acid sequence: CASSLSGGGLAEKGARYF.

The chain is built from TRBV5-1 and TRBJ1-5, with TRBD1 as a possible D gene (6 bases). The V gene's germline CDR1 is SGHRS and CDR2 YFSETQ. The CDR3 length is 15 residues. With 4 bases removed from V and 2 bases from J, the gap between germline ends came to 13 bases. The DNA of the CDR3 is TGCGCCAGCAGCCGCTCAGGGGTTGGCAATCAGCCCCAGCATTTT. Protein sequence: CASSRSGVGNQPQHF.

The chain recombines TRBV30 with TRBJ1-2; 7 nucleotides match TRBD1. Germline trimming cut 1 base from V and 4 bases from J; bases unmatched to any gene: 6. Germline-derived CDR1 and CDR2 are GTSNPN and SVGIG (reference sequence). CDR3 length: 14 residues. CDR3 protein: CAWSDGQVVYGYTF. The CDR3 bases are TGTGCCTGGAGTGATGGACAGGTTGTCTATGGCTACACCTTC. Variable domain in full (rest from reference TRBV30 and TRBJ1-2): SQTIHQWPATLVQPVGSPLSLECTVEGTSNPNLYWYRQAAGRGLQLLFYSVGIGQISSEVPQNLSASRPQDRQFILSSKKLLLSDSGFYLCAWSDGQVVYGYTFGSGTRLTVV.

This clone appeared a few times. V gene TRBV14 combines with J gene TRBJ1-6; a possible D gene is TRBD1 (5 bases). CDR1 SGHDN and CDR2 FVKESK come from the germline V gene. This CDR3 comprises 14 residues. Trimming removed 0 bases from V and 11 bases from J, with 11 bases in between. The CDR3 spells CASSQDVQGPPLHF. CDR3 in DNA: TGTGCCAGCAGCCAAGATGTTCAGGGTCCACCCCTCCACTTT.

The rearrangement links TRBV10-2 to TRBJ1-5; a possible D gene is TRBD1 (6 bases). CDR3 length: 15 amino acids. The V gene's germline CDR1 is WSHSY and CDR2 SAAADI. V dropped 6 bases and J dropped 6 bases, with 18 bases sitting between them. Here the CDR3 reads CASSSGRGLFQPQHF. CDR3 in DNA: TGCGCCAGCAGCTCCGGGCGGGGGCTCTTTCAGCCCCAGCATTTT.

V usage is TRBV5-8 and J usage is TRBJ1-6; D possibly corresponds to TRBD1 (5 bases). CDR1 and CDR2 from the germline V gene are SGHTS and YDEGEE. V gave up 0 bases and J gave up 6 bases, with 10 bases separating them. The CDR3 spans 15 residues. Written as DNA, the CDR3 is TGTGCCAGCAGCTTGGTCCCAGGGCGTAATTCACCCCTCCACTTT. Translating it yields CASSLVPGRNSPLHF.

The CDR3 DNA is TGTGCCAGCAGCTTGGACAGGGGGCGGTACAATGAGCAGTTCTTC. As protein: CASSLDRGRYNEQFF. This chain links TRBV5-8 with TRBJ2-1, with 9 nucleotides matching TRBD1. Losses at the gene ends were 0 bases for V and 4 bases for J; bases not matched to a gene: 2. The CDR3 totals 15 residues. Germline lookup yields CDR1 SGHTS and CDR2 YDEGEE.

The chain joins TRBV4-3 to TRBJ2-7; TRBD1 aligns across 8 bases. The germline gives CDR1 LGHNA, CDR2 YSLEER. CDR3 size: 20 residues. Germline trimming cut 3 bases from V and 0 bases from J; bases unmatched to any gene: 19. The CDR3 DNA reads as TGCGCCAGCAGCCAGCACTCCGGGGCAGGGGGCCCATCCAGCTCCTACGAGCAGTACTTC. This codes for CASSQHSGAGGPSSSYEQYF.

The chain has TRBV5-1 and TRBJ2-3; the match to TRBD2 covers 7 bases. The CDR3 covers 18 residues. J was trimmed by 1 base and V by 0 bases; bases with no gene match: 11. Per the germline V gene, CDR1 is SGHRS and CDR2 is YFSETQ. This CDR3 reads CASSLALVVGLGTDTQYF. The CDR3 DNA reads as TGCGCCAGCAGCTTGGCTCTCGTTGTCGGACTAGGCACAGATACGCAGTATTTT. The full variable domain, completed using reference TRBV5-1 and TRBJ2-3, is KAGVTQTPRYLIKTRGQQVTLSCSPISGHRSVSWYQQTPGQGLQFLFEYFSETQRNKGNFPGRFSGRQFSNSRSEMNVSTLELGDSALYLCASSLALVVGLGTDTQYFGPGTRLTVL.

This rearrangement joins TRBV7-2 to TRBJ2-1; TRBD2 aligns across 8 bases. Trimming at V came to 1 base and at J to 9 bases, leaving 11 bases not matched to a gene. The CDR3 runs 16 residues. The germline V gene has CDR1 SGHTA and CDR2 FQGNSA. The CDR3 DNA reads TGTGCCAGCAGCTTAGAATGGTTCGGGAGCGGGGGTGAGCAGTTCTTC. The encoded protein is CASSLEWFGSGGEQFF. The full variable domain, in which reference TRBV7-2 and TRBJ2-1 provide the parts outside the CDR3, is GAGVSQSPSNKVTEKGKDVELRCDPISGHTALYWYRQSLGQGLEFLIYFQGNSAPDKSGLPSDRFSAERTGGSVSTLTIQRTQQEDSAVYLCASSLEWFGSGGEQFFGPGTRLTVL.

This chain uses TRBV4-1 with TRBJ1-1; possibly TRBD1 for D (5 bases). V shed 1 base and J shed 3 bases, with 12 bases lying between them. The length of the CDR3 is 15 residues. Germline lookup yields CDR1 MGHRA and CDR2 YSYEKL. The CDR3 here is CASSQVLAGYTEAFF. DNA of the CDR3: TGCGCCAGCAGCCAAGTGCTGGCAGGGTACACTGAAGCTTTCTTT.

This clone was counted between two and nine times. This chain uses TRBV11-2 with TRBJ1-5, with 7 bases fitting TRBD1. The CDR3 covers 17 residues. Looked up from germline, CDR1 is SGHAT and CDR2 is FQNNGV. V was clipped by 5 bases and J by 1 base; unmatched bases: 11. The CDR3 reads CASSPTGQVGSNQPQHF. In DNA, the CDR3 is TGTGCCAGCAGCCCCACCGGACAGGTCGGAAGCAATCAGCCCCAGCATTTT. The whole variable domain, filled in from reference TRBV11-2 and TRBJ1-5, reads EAGVAQSPRYKIIEKRQSVAFWCNPISGHATLYWYQQILGQGPKLLIQFQNNGVVDDSQLPKDRFSAERLKGVDSTLKIQPAKLEDSAVYLCASSPTGQVGSNQPQHFGDGTRLSIL.

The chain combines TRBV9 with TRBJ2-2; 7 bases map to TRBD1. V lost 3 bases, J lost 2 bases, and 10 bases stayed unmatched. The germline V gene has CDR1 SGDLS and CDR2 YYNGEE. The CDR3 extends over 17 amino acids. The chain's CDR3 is CASSGPNGTANTGELFF. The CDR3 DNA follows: TGTGCCAGCAGCGGTCCCAACGGGACAGCCAACACCGGGGAGCTGTTTTTT.

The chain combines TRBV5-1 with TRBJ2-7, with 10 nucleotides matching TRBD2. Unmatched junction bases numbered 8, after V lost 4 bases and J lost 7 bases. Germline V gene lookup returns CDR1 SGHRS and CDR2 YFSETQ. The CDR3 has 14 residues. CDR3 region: CASSSSGGGREQYF. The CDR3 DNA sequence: TGCGCCAGCAGCAGCAGCGGGGGGGGCAGGGAGCAGTACTTC.

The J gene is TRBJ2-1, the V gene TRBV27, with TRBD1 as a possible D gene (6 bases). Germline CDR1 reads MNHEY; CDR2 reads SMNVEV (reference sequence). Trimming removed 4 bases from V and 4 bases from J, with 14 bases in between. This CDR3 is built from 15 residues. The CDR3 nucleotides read TGTGCCAGCAGTTATTACAGGGATTATTACAATGAGCAGTTCTTC. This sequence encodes CASSYYRDYYNEQFF.

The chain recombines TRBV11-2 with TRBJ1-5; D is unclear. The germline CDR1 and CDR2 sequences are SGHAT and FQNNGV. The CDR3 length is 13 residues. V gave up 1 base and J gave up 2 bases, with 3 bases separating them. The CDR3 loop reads CASSLVGNQPQHF. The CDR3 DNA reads TGTGCCAGCAGCTTAGTCGGCAATCAGCCCCAGCATTTT.

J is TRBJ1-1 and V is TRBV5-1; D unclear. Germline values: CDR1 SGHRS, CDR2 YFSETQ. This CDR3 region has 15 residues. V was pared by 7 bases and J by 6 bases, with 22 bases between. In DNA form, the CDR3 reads TGCGCCAGCCGATCTAGCAACCCGGTTGCCCCTGAAGCTTTCTTT. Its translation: CASRSSNPVAPEAFF.

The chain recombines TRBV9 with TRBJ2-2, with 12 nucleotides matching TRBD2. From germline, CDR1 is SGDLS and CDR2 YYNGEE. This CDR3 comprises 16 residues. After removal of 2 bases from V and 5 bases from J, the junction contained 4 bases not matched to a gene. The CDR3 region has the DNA TGTGCCAGCAGCGTCGCCCTAGCGGGAGGGACCGGGGAGCTGTTTTTT. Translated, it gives CASSVALAGGTGELFF.

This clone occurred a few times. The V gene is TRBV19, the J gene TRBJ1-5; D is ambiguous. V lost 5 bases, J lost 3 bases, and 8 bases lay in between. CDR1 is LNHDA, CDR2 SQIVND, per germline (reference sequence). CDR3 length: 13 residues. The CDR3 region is CASSAGYNQPQHF. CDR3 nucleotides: TGTGCCAGTAGTGCCGGTTACAATCAGCCCCAGCATTTT.

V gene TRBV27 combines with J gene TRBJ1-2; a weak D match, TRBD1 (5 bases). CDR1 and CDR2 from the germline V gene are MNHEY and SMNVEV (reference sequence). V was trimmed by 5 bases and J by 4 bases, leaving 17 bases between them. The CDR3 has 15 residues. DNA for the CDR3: TGTGCCAGCAGTCCACGGGCGGGGACCGCCTATGGCTACACCTTC. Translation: CASSPRAGTAYGYTF.